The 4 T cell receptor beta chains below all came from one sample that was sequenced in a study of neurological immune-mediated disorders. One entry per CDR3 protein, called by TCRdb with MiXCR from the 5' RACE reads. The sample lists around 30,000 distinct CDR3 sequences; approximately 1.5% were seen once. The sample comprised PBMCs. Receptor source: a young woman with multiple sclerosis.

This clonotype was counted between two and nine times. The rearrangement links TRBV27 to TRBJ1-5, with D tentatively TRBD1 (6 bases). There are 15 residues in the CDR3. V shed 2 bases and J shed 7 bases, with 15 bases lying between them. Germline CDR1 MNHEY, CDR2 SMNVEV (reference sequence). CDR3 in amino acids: CASSLAGRGRQPQHF. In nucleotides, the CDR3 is TGTGCCAGCAGTTTAGCGGGCAGGGGAAGGCAGCCCCAGCATTTT.

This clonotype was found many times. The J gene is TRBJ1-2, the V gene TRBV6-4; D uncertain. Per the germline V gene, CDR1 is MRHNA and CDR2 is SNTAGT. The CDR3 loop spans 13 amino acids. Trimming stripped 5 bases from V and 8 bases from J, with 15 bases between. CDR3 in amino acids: CASSRGRAGGYTF. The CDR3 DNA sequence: TGTGCCAGCAGTCGAGGGCGGGCTGGCGGCTACACCTTC.

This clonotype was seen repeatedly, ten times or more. CDR3 sequence reads: CASSPEHTQYF. As DNA, the CDR3 is TGTGCCAGCAGCCCAGAGCATACGCAGTATTTT. The rearrangement joins TRBV7-2 to TRBJ2-3; no firm D call. CDR1 is SGHTA, CDR2 FQGNSA, per germline. This CDR3 spans 11 amino acids. With 5 bases removed from V and 7 bases from J, the gap between germline ends came to 7 bases.

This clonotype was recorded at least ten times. The CDR3 sequence is CSARDGHEQFF. In DNA form, the CDR3 reads TGCAGTGCTAGAGATGGACATGAGCAGTTCTTC. The chain recombines TRBV20-1 with TRBJ2-1; D remains unclear. Trimming cost V 0 bases and J 8 bases, with 5 bases left between them. The germline gives CDR1 DFQATT, CDR2 SNEGSKA (reference sequence). This CDR3 has 11 amino acids.